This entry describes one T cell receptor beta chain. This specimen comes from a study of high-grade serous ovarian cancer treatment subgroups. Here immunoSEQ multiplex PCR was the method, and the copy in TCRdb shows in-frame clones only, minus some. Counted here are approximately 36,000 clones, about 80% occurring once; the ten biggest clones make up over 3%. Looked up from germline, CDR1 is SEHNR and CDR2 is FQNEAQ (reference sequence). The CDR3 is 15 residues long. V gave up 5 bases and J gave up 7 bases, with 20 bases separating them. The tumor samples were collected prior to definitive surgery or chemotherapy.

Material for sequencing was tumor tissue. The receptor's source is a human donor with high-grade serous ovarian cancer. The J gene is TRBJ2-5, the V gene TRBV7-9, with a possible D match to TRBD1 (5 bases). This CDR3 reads CASSPSQDPEVTQYF. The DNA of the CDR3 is TGTGCCAGCAGCCCGTCACAGGATCCCGAGGTGACCCAGTACTTC.